One and the same sample provided the 31 T cell receptor beta chains below, sequenced in a study of follicular helper T cells after annual influenza vaccination. Described time point: 2014-2015 season, pre-vaccination. Assay: immunoSEQ multiplex PCR; the TCRdb copy retains only in-frame clones and omits some. The repertoire holds about 13,000 clones, with 75% to 85% as singletons. The sequenced sample was CXCR5- memory CD4+ T cells sorted from blood, obtained on the day of influenza vaccination. Receptor source: an adult who received the influenza vaccine.

The J gene is TRBJ1-2, the V gene TRBV19, with 7 bases lining up with TRBD1. J gave up 4 bases and V 10 bases, and 12 bases lay outside the gene matches. Looked up from germline, CDR1 is LNHDA and CDR2 is SQIVND (reference sequence). This CDR3 has 14 residues. DNA for the CDR3: TGTGCCATACGGAGGACAGGAGGGGGCTATGGCTACACCTTC. It is translated as CAIRRTGGGYGYTF.

The chain couples TRBV14 to TRBJ1-3; D not resolved. This CDR3 region has 14 residues. Germline V gene sequence: CDR1 SGHDN, CDR2 FVKESK. Trimming cost V 2 bases and J 0 bases, with 5 bases left between them. The CDR3, as DNA: TGTGCCAGCAGCCAACAGGCCTCTGGAAACACCATATATTTT. It encodes CASSQQASGNTIYF.

The CDR3 sequence: CASSLGSTTEKLFF. The CDR3 nucleotides read TGTGCCAGCAGCCTCGGGTCCACGACTGAAAAACTGTTTTTT. This chain uses TRBV7-2 with TRBJ1-4; D is uncertain. CDR1 and CDR2 from the germline V gene are SGHTA and FQGNSA. CDR3 size: 14 residues. V was shortened by 5 bases and J by 7 bases, with 14 bases between the two germline ends.

As to this clone: Sequence at one end of the junction differs from germline and may be a read error. The chain is built from TRBV19 and TRBJ1-5; D gene ambiguous. The CDR3 is 14 residues long. Germline V gene sequence: CDR1 LNHDA, CDR2 SQIVND (reference sequence). CDR3 DNA: TGTGCCAGTAGTCCCGGAGTAGGCAATCAGCCTCAGCATTTT. Encoded protein: CASSPGVGNQPQHF.

The J gene is TRBJ1-4, the V gene TRBV25-1; D may be TRBD1 (5 bases). V was cut by 3 bases and J by 0 bases, with 11 bases left in between. The CDR3 has 16 amino acids. Germline CDR1 reads MGHDK; CDR2 reads SYGVNS. CDR3 nucleotide sequence: TGTGCCAGCAGTGACTCCCAGGGTGCAACTAATGAAAAACTGTTTTTT. This encodes CASSDSQGATNEKLFF.

The V gene is TRBV2, the J gene TRBJ1-1; no definite D call. The CDR3 totals 13 residues. In germline, CDR1 is SNHLY, CDR2 FYNNEI. The V end was cut by 1 base, the J end by 7 bases, with 10 bases between. CDR3 sequence reads: CASSEGIYNEAFF. CDR3 coding DNA: TGTGCCAGCAGTGAAGGTATATACAATGAAGCTTTCTTT.

In the case of this clone: No conserved phenylalanine or tryptophan is present at the end of the CDR3, so a read error is the likely explanation. The gene calls are TRBV18 and TRBJ1-2, with D perhaps matching TRBD1 (6 bases). Germline CDR1 reads KGHSH; CDR2 reads LQKENI. V lost 0 bases and J 6 bases, leaving 8 bases between the germline ends. The CDR3 is 13 residues long. CDR3 bases: TGTGCCAGCTCACCACCATACAGGGATGGCTACACCCTC. It is translated as CASSPPYRDGYTL.

This clone was observed a few times. The chain joins TRBV4-1 to TRBJ1-5, with 9 positions matching TRBD1. Germline-derived CDR1 and CDR2 are MGHRA and YSYEKL. The ends lost 0 bases at V and 4 bases at J; junction bases unmatched: 4. This CDR3 has 16 residues. The CDR3 is CASSQDGTGRNQPQHF. For the CDR3, the DNA is TGCGCCAGCAGCCAAGACGGGACAGGGCGAAATCAGCCCCAGCATTTT.

The rearrangement uses TRBV29-1 and TRBJ2-5, with 8 positions matching TRBD1. Germline-derived CDR1 and CDR2 are SQVTM and ANQGSEA. There are 12 residues in the CDR3. Trimming removed 7 bases from V and 1 base from J; junction bases left unmatched: 2. CDR3: CSATGAQETQYF. DNA of the CDR3: TGCAGCGCGACAGGGGCCCAAGAGACCCAGTACTTC.

The chain uses TRBV27 and TRBJ1-6; possible D gene TRBD1, 6 bases. V lost 3 bases and J lost 2, with 14 bases in between. Germline lookup yields CDR1 MNHEY and CDR2 SMNVEV (reference sequence). The CDR3 is made up of 17 amino acids. CDR3 nucleotides: TGTGCCAGCAGTTTTCTTCAGGGGTTACCCTATAATTCACCCCTCCACTTT. This translates into CASSFLQGLPYNSPLHF.

The chain uses TRBV7-2 and TRBJ1-1; D remains ambiguous. Per the germline V gene, CDR1 is SGHTA and CDR2 is FQGNSA. Trimming took 6 bases from V and 2 from J, leaving 10 bases between them. This CDR3 is built from 13 residues. CDR3 sequence: CASSAQLNTEAFF. CDR3 coding DNA: TGTGCCAGCAGTGCCCAATTAAACACTGAAGCTTTCTTT.

The V and J genes are TRBV9 and TRBJ1-1; weak D call: TRBD1 (5 bases). The CDR3 consists of 14 residues. The germline CDR1 and CDR2 sequences are SGDLS and YYNGEE. Trimming stripped 0 bases from V and 5 bases from J, with 11 bases between. The DNA for the CDR3 is TGTGCCAGCAGCGTAGATGTGGGGCTGACTGAAGCTTTCTTT. Translated: CASSVDVGLTEAFF.

The gene calls are TRBV7-6 and TRBJ2-7, with 8 bases that match TRBD2. V dropped 6 bases and J dropped 0; count of bases not matched to a gene: 7. The CDR3 is 15 residues long. Germline CDR1 is SGHVS and CDR2 is FNYEAQ. In DNA, the CDR3 is TGTGCCAGCAGTTTAACTAGCGGAACCTCCTACGAGCAGTACTTC. It translates to CASSLTSGTSYEQYF. The whole variable domain, filled in from reference TRBV7-6 and TRBJ2-7, reads GAGVSQSPRYKVTKRGQDVALRCDPISGHVSLYWYRQALGQGPEFLTYFNYEAQQDKSGLPNDRFSAERPEGSISTLTIQRTEQRDSAMYRCASSLTSGTSYEQYFGPGTRLTVT.

The chain has TRBV7-2 and TRBJ1-6; D is perhaps TRBD1 (6 bases). Trimming stripped 10 bases from V and 2 bases from J, with 12 bases between. The CDR3 sequence is 14 residues long. Germline CDR1 reads SGHTA; CDR2 reads FQGNSA. The chain's CDR3 is CATSGGPYNSPLHF. The DNA for the CDR3 is TGTGCCACCTCCGGGGGGCCCTATAATTCACCCCTCCACTTT.

The rearrangement uses TRBV7-2 and TRBJ1-6; D unclear. Trimming shortened V by 4 bases and J by 7 bases, and 11 bases separated the two germline ends. Looked up from germline, CDR1 is SGHTA and CDR2 is FQGNSA. This CDR3 has 14 residues. The CDR3 region has the DNA TGTGCCAGCAGCTCCCGGGCCGGGAATTCACCCCTCCACTTT. This codes for CASSSRAGNSPLHF.

This chain links TRBV5-4 with TRBJ2-5; 10 bases map to TRBD2. The germline V gene has CDR1 SGHNT and CDR2 YYREEE (reference sequence). The CDR3 has 15 residues. With V trimmed by 3 bases and J by 2 bases, 4 bases remained unmatched. CDR3 in amino acids: CASSSPSGGQETQYF. The CDR3 DNA follows: TGTGCCAGCAGCTCGCCTAGCGGGGGACAAGAGACCCAGTACTTC.

The chain uses TRBV5-1 and TRBJ2-5; D may be TRBD1 or TRBD2 (5 bases each). The CDR3 contains 17 residues. Between the trimmed V and J ends, which lost 4 bases and 4 bases, there was a span of 23 bases. Germline V gives CDR1 SGHRS, CDR2 YFSETQ. CDR3 DNA sequence: TGCGCCAGCAGCCCGGCCCATCGGGGCGATAGTTCAGAGACCCAGTACTTC. This encodes CASSPAHRGDSSETQYF.

This chain joins TRBV6-5 and TRBJ1-2, with D perhaps matching TRBD1 (5 bases). Germline values: CDR1 MNHEY, CDR2 SVGAGI. Trimming left V 2 bases short and J 4 bases short, with 8 bases between. The CDR3 has 13 amino acids. The CDR3 reads CASSYDSLYGYTF. CDR3 coding DNA: TGTGCCAGCAGTTACGACAGTCTCTATGGCTACACCTTC.

The V gene is TRBV11-1, the J gene TRBJ2-3, with 9 nucleotides matching TRBD2. Losses at the gene ends were 4 bases for V and 5 bases for J; bases not matched to a gene: 7. Looked up from germline, CDR1 is SGHAT and CDR2 is FQDESV (reference sequence). This CDR3 is built from 15 residues. CDR3 bases: TGTGCCAGCAGCTCTAAAGCGGGGGGAGGAGATACGCAGTATTTT. Protein: CASSSKAGGGDTQYF.

The chain employs TRBV5-8 and TRBJ2-5; D gene unclear. The CDR3 consists of 11 residues. CDR1 is SGHTS and CDR2 is YDEGEE in the germline V gene. V was clipped by 5 bases and J by 3 bases, with 5 bases between them. In DNA, the CDR3 is TGTGCCAGCAGGTCTGAAGAGACCCAGTACTTC. Protein sequence: CASRSEETQYF.

The chain recombines TRBV4-3 with TRBJ1-1, with D unresolved. V shed 4 bases and J shed 5 bases, with 20 bases lying between them. CDR3 size: 16 residues. The V gene's germline CDR1 is LGHNA and CDR2 YSLEER. The CDR3 bases are TGCGCCAGCAGCCTATTAATAGAGGGATCGGTGACTGAAGCTTTCTTT. Its translation: CASSLLIEGSVTEAFF.

This chain joins TRBV5-4 and TRBJ1-4; 10 bases line up with TRBD1. CDR3 length: 16 residues. CDR1 is SGHNT and CDR2 is YYREEE in the germline V gene (reference sequence). With 9 bases clipped from V and 6 bases from J, the junction kept 14 bases outside the gene matches. The CDR3 here is CATKLSSGQGHEKLFF. CDR3 DNA: TGTGCCACCAAGCTTTCCTCGGGACAGGGGCATGAAAAACTGTTTTTT.

In this sample, this clone turned up a few times. The chain recombines TRBV7-9 with TRBJ1-2, with D perhaps matching TRBD1 (6 bases). The CDR3 has 12 residues. Trimming removed 5 bases at V and 8 bases at J, with 12 bases between. Germline values: CDR1 SEHNR, CDR2 FQNEAQ (reference sequence). The CDR3 DNA follows: TGTGCCAGCAGCCCAGGGACACGCGGCTACACCTTC. Translating gives CASSPGTRGYTF. Together with reference TRBV7-9 and TRBJ1-2, the CDR3 gives the full variable domain: DTGVSQNPRHKITKRGQNVTFRCDPISEHNRLYWYRQTLGQGPEFLTYFQNEAQLEKSRLLSDRFSAERPKGSFSTLEIQRTEQGDSAMYLCASSPGTRGYTFGSGTRLTVV.

This clone appeared once. The rearrangement links TRBV7-2 to TRBJ1-6; D is uncertain. Germline V CDR1 and CDR2: SGHTA, FQGNSA. The CDR3 has 17 residues. Between the trimmed V and J ends, which lost 1 base and 0 bases, there was a span of 10 bases. In nucleotides, the CDR3 is TGTGCCAGCAGCTTAGAGGCAGCCTTCTCCTATAATTCACCCCTCCACTTT. As protein: CASSLEAAFSYNSPLHF.

The chain recombines TRBV4-3 with TRBJ2-3, with D unresolved. Germline CDR1 and CDR2: LGHNA and YSLEER. The CDR3 runs 17 residues. The V end lost 0 bases, the J end lost 0 bases, and 13 bases lay between the germline ends. This CDR3 reads CASSQDPARRSTDTQYF. DNA of the CDR3: TGCGCCAGCAGCCAAGATCCGGCGCGTAGAAGCACAGATACGCAGTATTTT.

The chain employs TRBV5-1 and TRBJ2-1; 9 bases line up with TRBD2. Trimming at V came to 0 bases and at J to 7 bases, leaving 8 bases not matched to a gene. The length of the CDR3 is 16 residues. Germline V gene data show CDR1 as SGHRS and CDR2 as YFSETQ. CDR3 nucleotide sequence: TGCGCCAGCAGCTTGGCGGTGACTAGCGGTTCGAATGAGCAGTTCTTC. Protein sequence: CASSLAVTSGSNEQFF.

Only a few counts were recorded for this clone. DNA for the CDR3: TGCGCCAGCAGCTTAGTGACAGGGCCGAAGGAGCAGTACTTC. As protein: CASSLVTGPKEQYF. The chain is built from TRBV5-1 and TRBJ2-7; TRBD1 agrees at 7 bases. The germline gives CDR1 SGHRS, CDR2 YFSETQ. This CDR3 is built from 14 residues. V lost 2 bases and J lost 7; bases outside the gene matches: 9.

This clone was counted only a few times. V and J are TRBV7-2 and TRBJ1-5, with 7 bases lining up with TRBD1. CDR3 length equals 14 residues. The junction had 4 bases not matched to a gene; V was cut back by 3 bases and J by 5 bases. Germline CDR1 and CDR2: SGHTA and FQGNSA. CDR3 protein: CASSFGTAYQPQHF. In nucleotides, the CDR3 is TGTGCCAGCAGCTTCGGGACAGCTTATCAGCCCCAGCATTTT.

The chain combines TRBV28 with TRBJ2-3; 11 nucleotides match TRBD1. The CDR3 consists of 15 residues. Looked up from germline, CDR1 is MDHEN and CDR2 is SYDVKM. After removal of 6 bases from V and 4 bases from J, the junction contained 6 bases not matched to a gene. CDR3: CASSPGQGASDTQYF. CDR3 nucleotide sequence: TGTGCCAGCAGCCCCGGACAGGGGGCATCAGATACGCAGTATTTT. Full variable domain (outside the CDR3, taken from reference TRBV28 and TRBJ2-3): DVKVTQSSRYLVKRTGEKVFLECVQDMDHENMFWYRQDPGLGLRLIYFSYDVKMKEKGDIPEGYSVSREKKERFSLILESASTNQTSMYLCASSPGQGASDTQYFGPGTRLTVL.

V and J are TRBV7-6 and TRBJ2-2, with D hard to call. This CDR3 comprises 12 residues. Germline V lookup: CDR1 SGHVS, CDR2 FNYEAQ. V lost 5 bases and J lost 1, with 2 bases in between. Written as DNA, the CDR3 is TGTGCCAGCAGCAAGAACACCGGGGAGCTGTTTTTT. Translation gives CASSKNTGELFF.

The V call is TRBV7-6, the J call TRBJ1-4, with D hard to call. V lost 1 base, J lost 7 bases, and 13 bases lay in between. From germline, CDR1 is SGHVS and CDR2 FNYEAQ. The CDR3 contains 15 residues. This CDR3 reads CASSLGRTLGEKLFF. CDR3 DNA: TGTGCCAGCAGCTTAGGGAGGACCCTAGGTGAAAAACTGTTTTTT.